Shown below are 19 T cell receptor beta chains from a single sample sequenced in a study of human T cells and chemical hapten exposure. TCRdb ran MiXCR on the RACE reads and lists one entry per CDR3 protein. This sample has 300,000 to 450,000 distinct CDR3 sequences; roughly 6% occur once, and the top ten carry about 8.2%. Time point noted: pre-sensitization, week 0. Documented treatment: therapeutic diphenylcyclopropenone sensitization with weekly scalp DPC. The specimen was whole blood, collected in connection with sensitization to the hapten diphenylcyclopropenone (DPC). The receptors come from a woman younger than 35 with alopecia areata. Some clones in this sample may be carry-over from other donors' samples.

This clonotype showed up many times. The chain is built from TRBV12-5 and TRBJ1-2, with TRBD1 matching 11 bases. This CDR3 spans 14 amino acids. V lost 3 bases, J lost 8 bases, and 5 bases stayed unmatched. CDR1 is LGHNT, CDR2 FRNRAP, per germline. CDR3 amino acids: CASGLGQGARGYTF. The CDR3 nucleotides are TGTGCTAGTGGTTTAGGACAGGGGGCGCGAGGCTACACCTTC.

This clonotype has just a few counts. This chain joins TRBV7-2 and TRBJ2-5; 11 nucleotides agree with TRBD2. Trimming removed 2 bases from V and 4 bases from J; junction bases left unmatched: 6. Germline-derived CDR1 and CDR2 are SGHTA and FQGNSA. The CDR3 is 16 amino acids. CDR3 sequence: CASSLSLAGARETQYF. Written as DNA, the CDR3 is TGTGCCAGCAGCTTATCACTAGCGGGGGCTCGAGAGACCCAGTACTTC.

This clonotype appeared many times. The chain carries TRBV4-3 and TRBJ2-3; D may correspond to TRBD1 or TRBD2 (5 bases each). The CDR3 contains 13 residues. In germline, CDR1 is LGHNA, CDR2 YSLEER. The V and J ends lost 5 bases and 2 bases respectively, with 8 bases between them. The CDR3 spells CASSWGPTDTQYF. CDR3 sequence (DNA): TGCGCCAGCAGCTGGGGACCCACAGATACGCAGTATTTT.

The table lists this clonotype with many counts. The chain employs TRBV6-6 and TRBJ2-3; 8 bases line up with TRBD2. J lost 2 bases, V lost 0 bases, and 4 bases had no gene match. CDR3 length: 16 residues. Germline CDR1 MNHNY, CDR2 SVGAGI (reference sequence). The CDR3 DNA reads as TGTGCCAGCAGTTACTCTCCTAGCGGGCCCACAGATACGCAGTATTTT. Protein sequence: CASSYSPSGPTDTQYF.

This clonotype has just a few counts. The V and J genes are TRBV28 and TRBJ2-3, with 9 bases matching TRBD2. This CDR3 has 15 amino acids. The germline CDR1 and CDR2 sequences are MDHEN and SYDVKM. V was pared by 6 bases and J by 3 bases, with 7 bases of the junction left unmatched. This chain's CDR3 is CASSASGAPTDTQYF. The CDR3 DNA sequence: TGTGCCAGCAGCGCTAGCGGGGCCCCTACAGATACGCAGTATTTT.

This clonotype was observed a handful of times. The chain links TRBV20-1 to TRBJ2-2; D perhaps matches TRBD1 (6 bases). V lost 6 bases to trimming and J lost 3 bases, with 14 bases between them. The CDR3 extends over 14 amino acids. The germline gives CDR1 DFQATT, CDR2 SNEGSKA (reference sequence). The CDR3, as DNA: TGCAGTGCCCCGGCAGGGGCCTACACCGGGGAGCTGTTTTTT. Translating gives CSAPAGAYTGELFF.

This clonotype has a count of ten or more. The chain links TRBV20-1 to TRBJ1-1; 7 bases agree with TRBD1. V was pared by 1 base and J by 3 bases, with 2 bases of the junction left unmatched. The CDR3 has 13 residues. Per germline, CDR1 DFQATT and CDR2 SNEGSKA (reference sequence). CDR3 loop: CSARGDRDTEAFF. CDR3 nucleotide sequence: TGCAGTGCTAGAGGGGACAGAGACACTGAAGCTTTCTTT.

This sequence joins TRBV6-4 and TRBJ2-1, with TRBD2 matching 8 bases. CDR3 size: 14 residues. V lost 6 bases, J lost 7 bases, and 8 bases stayed unmatched. Germline V lookup: CDR1 MRHNA, CDR2 SNTAGT. CDR3 nucleotide sequence: TGTGCCAGCAGACCGGGAGGGGGTCAGAATGAGCAGTTCTTC. Residues: CASRPGGGQNEQFF.

This rearrangement joins TRBV15 to TRBJ2-5, with D hard to call. This CDR3 is built from 14 residues. Trimming pared 1 base from V and 5 bases from J, leaving 11 bases between. Germline CDR1 and CDR2: LNHNV and YYDKDF (reference sequence). This CDR3 reads CATSRVLSSETQYF. The CDR3 DNA reads TGTGCCACCAGCAGAGTTTTGAGTTCGGAGACCCAGTACTTC.

The chain has TRBV7-3 and TRBJ2-3; D is uncertain. This CDR3 contains 11 residues. CDR1 and CDR2 (germline): SGHTA, FQGTGA. Trimming left V 5 bases short and J 11 bases short, with 11 bases between. The CDR3 coding sequence is TGTGCCAGCAGCGACTTTTCGAGGCAGTATTTT. Amino acids: CASSDFSRQYF. Combining the CDR3 with reference TRBV7-3 and TRBJ2-3 gives the whole variable domain GAGVSQTPSNKVTEKGKYVELRCDPISGHTALYWYRQSLGQGPEFLIYFQGTGAADDSGLPNDRFFAVRPEGSVSTLKIQRTERGDSAVYLCASSDFSRQYFGPGTRLTVL.

This clonotype was counted many times. This chain links TRBV20-1 with TRBJ1-2; maybe TRBD1 (6 bases). This CDR3 contains 12 residues. CDR1 and CDR2 from the germline V gene are DFQATT and SNEGSKA (reference sequence). The germline V and J ends were trimmed by 6 bases and 6 bases, with 14 bases remaining between them. The chain's CDR3 is CSARFAGDGYTF. The CDR3 nucleotides are TGCAGTGCGAGATTCGCAGGGGATGGCTACACCTTC.

This clonotype occurred many times. The chain uses TRBV6-6 and TRBJ1-6; D gene unclear. This CDR3 comprises 13 residues. The germline CDR1 and CDR2 sequences are MNHNY and SVGAGI (reference sequence). The V end lost 7 bases, the J end lost 8 bases, and 12 bases lay between the germline ends. CDR3 nucleotides: TGTGCCAGCACCGATTTCGGGGATTCACCCCTCCACTTT. Protein product: CASTDFGDSPLHF.

This clonotype has only a few counts. DNA for the CDR3: TGTGCCAGCAGGAAGGAAAACATTCAGTACTTC. Translating it yields CASRKENIQYF. The rearrangement uses TRBV6-5 and TRBJ2-4, with D unresolved. V shed 6 bases and J shed 5 bases, with 5 bases lying between them. The CDR3 is 11 amino acids. Per the germline V gene, CDR1 is MNHEY and CDR2 is SVGAGI.

This clonotype was seen many times. This chain joins TRBV27 and TRBJ1-1; D gene uncertain. Germline CDR1 is MNHEY and CDR2 is SMNVEV (reference sequence). This CDR3 spans 17 amino acids. The germline V and J ends were trimmed by 2 bases and 0 bases, with 16 bases remaining between them. CDR3 nucleotides: TGTGCCAGCAGTTTACCCCCTCCCGACACGATGAACACTGAAGCTTTCTTT. Its protein product is CASSLPPPDTMNTEAFF.

The sample holds many counts of this clonotype. V gene TRBV20-1 combines with J gene TRBJ1-2; 11 positions match TRBD1. The length of the CDR3 is 13 residues. The V and J ends lost 6 bases and 3 bases, in that order; junction bases with no gene match: 3. CDR1 DFQATT and CDR2 SNEGSKA come from the germline V gene (reference sequence). The CDR3 DNA reads TGCAGTGCCCCGGGACAGGGGGACTATGGCTACACCTTC. It codes for CSAPGQGDYGYTF.

This clonotype was recorded many times. The V call is TRBV7-9, the J call TRBJ1-1; no definite D call. CDR1 and CDR2 (germline): SEHNR, FQNEAQ (reference sequence). The CDR3 extends over 12 amino acids. With 3 bases removed from V and 6 bases from J, the gap between germline ends came to 8 bases. In DNA form, the CDR3 reads TGTGCCAGCAGCTTCCGAGAGTCTGAAGCTTTCTTT. Its protein is CASSFRESEAFF. Supplemented by reference TRBV7-9 and TRBJ1-1, the full variable domain reads DTGVSQNPRHKITKRGQNVTFRCDPISEHNRLYWYRQTLGQGPEFLTYFQNEAQLEKSRLLSDRFSAERPKGSFSTLEIQRTEQGDSAMYLCASSFRESEAFFGQGTRLTVV.

Ten or more counts support this clonotype. The chain recombines TRBV24-1 with TRBJ2-3, with a possible D match to TRBD2 (8 bases). The V and J ends lost 9 bases and 11 bases respectively, with 14 bases between them. CDR1 and CDR2 from the germline V gene are KGHDR and SFDVKD. This CDR3 spans 11 amino acids. CDR3 residues: CATREGAMQYF. CDR3 nucleotide sequence: TGTGCCACCCGGGAGGGGGCTATGCAGTATTTT.

The table lists this clonotype with a few counts. The chain employs TRBV2 and TRBJ1-4; 7 positions match TRBD1. The CDR3 is 13 residues long. Germline V gene lookup returns CDR1 SNHLY and CDR2 FYNNEI. J was trimmed by 5 bases and V by 9 bases; bases with no gene match: 6. In nucleotides, the CDR3 is TGTGCCAGACGACAGGGAAGGAATGAAAAACTGTTTTTT. Residues: CARRQGRNEKLFF.

In this sample, this clonotype turned up a few times. The CDR3 sequence: CASSRWTSGGSTDTQYF. The CDR3 region has the DNA TGTGCCAGCAGTAGATGGACTAGCGGGGGGAGCACAGATACGCAGTATTTT. V is TRBV6-6 and J is TRBJ2-3; 14 bases match TRBD2. The length of the CDR3 is 17 residues. Germline lookup yields CDR1 MNHNY and CDR2 SVGAGI (reference sequence). Losses at the gene ends were 5 bases for V and 0 bases for J; bases not matched to a gene: 4.